The sequence of this T cell receptor beta chain was determined in a study of cytomegalovirus exposure and HLA in healthy donors. The PCR had 60 Vbeta and 13 Jbeta primers. The table came from immunoSEQ multiplex PCR; TCRdb's copy has only in-frame clones and leaves some out. Seen here are about 190,000 clones, 83% observed once, and the top ten hold about 1.6%. This clone was counted once. Sample: PBMCs. This TCR was sampled from a man between 50 and 59 years old in good health and CMV-seronegative.

The CDR3 loop reads CASRRGGDSPLHF. CDR3 sequence (DNA): TGTGCCAGCAGAAGGGGCGGGGATTCACCCCTCCACTTT. The V gene is TRBV6-6, the J gene TRBJ1-6, with TRBD1 as a possible D gene (5 bases). V lost 6 bases and J 8 bases, leaving 11 bases between the germline ends. CDR1 is MNHNY and CDR2 is SVGAGI in the germline V gene (reference sequence). The CDR3 is made up of 13 amino acids.